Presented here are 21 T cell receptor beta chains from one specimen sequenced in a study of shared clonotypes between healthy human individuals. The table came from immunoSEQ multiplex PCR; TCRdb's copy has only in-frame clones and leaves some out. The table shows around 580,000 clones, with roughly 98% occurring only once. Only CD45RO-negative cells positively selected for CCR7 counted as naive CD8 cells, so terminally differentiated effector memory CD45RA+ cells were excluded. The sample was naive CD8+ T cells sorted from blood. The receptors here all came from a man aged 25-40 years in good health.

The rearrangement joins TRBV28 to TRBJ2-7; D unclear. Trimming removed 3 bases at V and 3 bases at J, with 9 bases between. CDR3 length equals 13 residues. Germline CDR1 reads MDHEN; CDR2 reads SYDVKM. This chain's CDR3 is CASSFNANYEQYF. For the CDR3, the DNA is TGTGCCAGCAGTTTTAACGCTAACTACGAGCAGTACTTC.

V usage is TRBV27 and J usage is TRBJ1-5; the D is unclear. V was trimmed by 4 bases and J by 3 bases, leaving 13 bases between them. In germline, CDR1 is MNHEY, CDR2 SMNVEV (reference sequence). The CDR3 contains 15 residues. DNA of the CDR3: TGTGCCAGCAGTTCTCAGACGCGGTTCAATCAGCCCCAGCATTTT. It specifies CASSSQTRFNQPQHF.

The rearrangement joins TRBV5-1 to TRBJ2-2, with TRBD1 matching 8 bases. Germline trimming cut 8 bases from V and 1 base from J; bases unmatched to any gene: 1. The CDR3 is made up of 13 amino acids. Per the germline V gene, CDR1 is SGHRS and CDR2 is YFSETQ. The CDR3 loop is CASGQGNTGELFF. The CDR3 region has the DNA TGCGCCAGTGGACAGGGGAACACCGGGGAGCTGTTTTTT. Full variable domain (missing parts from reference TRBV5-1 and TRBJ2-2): KAGVTQTPRYLIKTRGQQVTLSCSPISGHRSVSWYQQTPGQGLQFLFEYFSETQRNKGNFPGRFSGRQFSNSRSEMNVSTLELGDSALYLCASGQGNTGELFFGEGSRLTVL.

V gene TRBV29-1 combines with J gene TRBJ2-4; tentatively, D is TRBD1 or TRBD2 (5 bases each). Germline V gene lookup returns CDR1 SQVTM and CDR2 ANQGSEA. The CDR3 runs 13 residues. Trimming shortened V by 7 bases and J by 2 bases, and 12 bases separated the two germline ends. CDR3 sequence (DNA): TGCAGCGGTTTGGGGGAGACCAAAAACATTCAGTACTTC. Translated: CSGLGETKNIQYF.

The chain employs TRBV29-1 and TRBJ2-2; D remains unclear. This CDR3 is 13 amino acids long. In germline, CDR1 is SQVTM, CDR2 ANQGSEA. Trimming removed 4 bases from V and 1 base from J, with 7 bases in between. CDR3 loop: CSVVAGNTGELFF. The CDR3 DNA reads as TGCAGCGTTGTCGCAGGGAACACCGGGGAGCTGTTTTTT.

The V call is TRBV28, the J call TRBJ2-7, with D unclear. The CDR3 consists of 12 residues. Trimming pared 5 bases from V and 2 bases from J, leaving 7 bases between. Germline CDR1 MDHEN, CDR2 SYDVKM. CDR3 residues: CASSGVAYEQYF. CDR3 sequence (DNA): TGTGCCAGCAGTGGGGTTGCCTACGAGCAGTACTTC.

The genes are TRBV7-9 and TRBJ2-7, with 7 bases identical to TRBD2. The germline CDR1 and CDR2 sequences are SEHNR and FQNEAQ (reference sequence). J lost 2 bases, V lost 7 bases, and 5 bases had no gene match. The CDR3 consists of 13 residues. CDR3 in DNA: TGTGCCAGCAACCGGGACTACGCCTACGAGCAGTACTTC. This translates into CASNRDYAYEQYF. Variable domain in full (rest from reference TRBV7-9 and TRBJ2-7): DTGVSQNPRHKITKRGQNVTFRCDPISEHNRLYWYRQTLGQGPEFLTYFQNEAQLEKSRLLSDRFSAERPKGSFSTLEIQRTEQGDSAMYLCASNRDYAYEQYFGPGTRLTVT.

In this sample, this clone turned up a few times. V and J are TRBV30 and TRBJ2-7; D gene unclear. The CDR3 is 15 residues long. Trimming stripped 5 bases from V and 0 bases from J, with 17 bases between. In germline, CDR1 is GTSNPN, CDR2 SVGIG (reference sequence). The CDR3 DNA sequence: TGTGCCTGGGCGGTAGCCGTCACCTCCTCCTACGAGCAGTACTTC. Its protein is CAWAVAVTSSYEQYF.

CDR3 loop: CASSQGGPLAGRSYEQYF. As DNA, the CDR3 is TGCGCCAGCAGCCAAGGTGGACCCTTAGCGGGCCGCTCCTACGAGCAGTACTTC. J is TRBJ2-7 and V is TRBV4-3; 7 nucleotides line up with TRBD2. The V segment lost 1 base and the J segment 0 bases; nucleotides outside the gene matches: 12. The CDR3 has 18 residues. Germline V gene lookup returns CDR1 LGHNA and CDR2 YSLEER.

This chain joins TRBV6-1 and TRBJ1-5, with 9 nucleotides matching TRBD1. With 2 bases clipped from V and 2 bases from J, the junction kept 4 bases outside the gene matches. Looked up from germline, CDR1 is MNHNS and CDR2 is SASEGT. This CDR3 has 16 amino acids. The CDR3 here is CASSEPGQGGNQPQHF. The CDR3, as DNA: TGTGCCAGCAGTGAACCGGGACAGGGCGGCAATCAGCCCCAGCATTTT.

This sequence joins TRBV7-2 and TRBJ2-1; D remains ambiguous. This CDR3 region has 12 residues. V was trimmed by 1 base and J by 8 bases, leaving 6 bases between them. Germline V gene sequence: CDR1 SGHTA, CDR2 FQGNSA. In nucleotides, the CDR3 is TGTGCCAGCAGCTTAGGTGGCCATGAGCAGTTCTTC. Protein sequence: CASSLGGHEQFF. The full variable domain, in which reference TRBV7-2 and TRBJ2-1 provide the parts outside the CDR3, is GAGVSQSPSNKVTEKGKDVELRCDPISGHTALYWYRQSLGQGLEFLIYFQGNSAPDKSGLPSDRFSAERTGGSVSTLTIQRTQQEDSAVYLCASSLGGHEQFFGPGTRLTVL.

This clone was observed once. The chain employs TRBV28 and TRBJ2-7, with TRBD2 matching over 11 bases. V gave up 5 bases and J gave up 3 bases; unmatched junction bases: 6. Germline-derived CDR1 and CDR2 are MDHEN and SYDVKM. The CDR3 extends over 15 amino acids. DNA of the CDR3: TGTGCCAGCAGTCCACTGACTAGCGGGGTCTACGAGCAGTACTTC. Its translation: CASSPLTSGVYEQYF.

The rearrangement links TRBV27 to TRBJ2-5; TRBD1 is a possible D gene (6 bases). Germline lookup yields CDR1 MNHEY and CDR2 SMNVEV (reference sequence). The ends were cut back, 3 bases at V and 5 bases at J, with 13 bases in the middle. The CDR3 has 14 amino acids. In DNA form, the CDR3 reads TGTGCCAGCAGTTTGGGCCTGGGGGCTGAGACCCAGTACTTC. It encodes CASSLGLGAETQYF.

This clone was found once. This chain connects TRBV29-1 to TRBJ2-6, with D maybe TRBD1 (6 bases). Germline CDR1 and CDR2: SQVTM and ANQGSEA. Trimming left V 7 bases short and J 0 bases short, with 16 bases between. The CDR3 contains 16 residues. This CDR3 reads CSAEQGKHSGANVLTF. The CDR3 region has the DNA TGCAGCGCGGAACAGGGAAAGCACTCTGGGGCCAACGTCCTGACTTTC.

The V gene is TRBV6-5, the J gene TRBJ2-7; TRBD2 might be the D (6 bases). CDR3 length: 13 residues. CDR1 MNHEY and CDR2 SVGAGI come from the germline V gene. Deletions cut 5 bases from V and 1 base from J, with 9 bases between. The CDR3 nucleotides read TGTGCCAGCAGTCCCCTAGCGTCCTACGAGCAGTACTTC. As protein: CASSPLASYEQYF.

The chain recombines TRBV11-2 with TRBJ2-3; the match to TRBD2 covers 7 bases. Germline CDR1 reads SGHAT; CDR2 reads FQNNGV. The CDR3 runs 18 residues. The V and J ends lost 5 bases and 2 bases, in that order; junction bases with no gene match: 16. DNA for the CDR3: TGTGCCAGCAGCCTCAACCCATCAGCGGGGCCCCCCACAGATACGCAGTATTTT. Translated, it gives CASSLNPSAGPPTDTQYF.

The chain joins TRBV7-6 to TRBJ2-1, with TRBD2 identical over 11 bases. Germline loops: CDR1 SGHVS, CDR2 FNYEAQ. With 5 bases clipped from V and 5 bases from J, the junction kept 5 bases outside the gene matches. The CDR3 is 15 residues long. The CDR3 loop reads CASSILAGDHNEQFF. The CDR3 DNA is TGTGCCAGCAGCATACTAGCGGGAGACCACAATGAGCAGTTCTTC. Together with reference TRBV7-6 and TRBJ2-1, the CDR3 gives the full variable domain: GAGVSQSPRYKVTKRGQDVALRCDPISGHVSLYWYRQALGQGPEFLTYFNYEAQQDKSGLPNDRFSAERPEGSISTLTIQRTEQRDSAMYRCASSILAGDHNEQFFGPGTRLTVL.

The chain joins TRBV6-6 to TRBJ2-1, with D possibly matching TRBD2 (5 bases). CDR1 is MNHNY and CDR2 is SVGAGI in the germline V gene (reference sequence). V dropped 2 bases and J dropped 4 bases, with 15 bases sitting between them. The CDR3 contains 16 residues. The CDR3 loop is CASSYLVVGEYNEQFF. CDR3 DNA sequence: TGTGCCAGCAGTTACCTGGTTGTGGGAGAGTACAATGAGCAGTTCTTC.

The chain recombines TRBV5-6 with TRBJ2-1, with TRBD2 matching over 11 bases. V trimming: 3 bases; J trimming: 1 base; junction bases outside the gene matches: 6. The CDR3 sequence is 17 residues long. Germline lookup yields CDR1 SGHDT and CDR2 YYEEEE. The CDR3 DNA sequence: TGTGCCAGCAGCTGGCTAGCGGGAGGTGGGTCCTACAATGAGCAGTTCTTC. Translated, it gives CASSWLAGGGSYNEQFF.

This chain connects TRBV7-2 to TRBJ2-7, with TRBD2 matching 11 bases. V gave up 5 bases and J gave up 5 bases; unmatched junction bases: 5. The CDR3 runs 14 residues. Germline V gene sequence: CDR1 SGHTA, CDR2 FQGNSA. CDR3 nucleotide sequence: TGTGCCAGCAGCCTTGGGACTAGCGGCCACGAGCAGTACTTC. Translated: CASSLGTSGHEQYF. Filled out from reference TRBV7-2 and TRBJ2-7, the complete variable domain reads GAGVSQSPSNKVTEKGKDVELRCDPISGHTALYWYRQSLGQGLEFLIYFQGNSAPDKSGLPSDRFSAERTGGSVSTLTIQRTQQEDSAVYLCASSLGTSGHEQYFGPGTRLTVT.

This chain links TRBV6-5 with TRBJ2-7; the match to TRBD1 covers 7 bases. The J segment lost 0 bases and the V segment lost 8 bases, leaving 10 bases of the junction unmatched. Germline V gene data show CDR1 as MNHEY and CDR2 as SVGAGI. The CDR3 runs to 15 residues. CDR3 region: CASSPGQPSSYEQYF. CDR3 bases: TGTGCCAGCTCTCCGGGACAGCCGTCCTCCTACGAGCAGTACTTC.